The next 9 T cell receptor beta chains were all read from a single sample in a study of technical replicates of blood from several donors. The data were produced by immunoSEQ multiplex PCR, yet TCRdb's version contains in-frame clones alone and is incomplete. The table has just under 85,000 clones, roughly 92% seen once. Sequenced: T cells isolated from PBMCs. The receptors here all came from a human donor in good health.

The V call is TRBV7-9, the J call TRBJ2-7; a weak D match, TRBD2 (5 bases). Trimming cost V 5 bases and J 4 bases, with 15 bases left between them. The length of the CDR3 is 14 residues. Germline V gene data show CDR1 as SEHNR and CDR2 as FQNEAQ (reference sequence). CDR3 loop: CASSRRSLVYEQYF. CDR3 DNA: TGTGCCAGCAGCAGGCGCTCACTAGTGTACGAGCAGTACTTC. Together with reference TRBV7-9 and TRBJ2-7, the CDR3 gives the full variable domain: DTGVSQNPRHKITKRGQNVTFRCDPISEHNRLYWYRQTLGQGPEFLTYFQNEAQLEKSRLLSDRFSAERPKGSFSTLEIQRTEQGDSAMYLCASSRRSLVYEQYFGPGTRLTVT.

The rearrangement links TRBV30 to TRBJ1-5; D is possibly TRBD1 (5 bases). CDR1 is GTSNPN, CDR2 SVGIG, per germline (reference sequence). The V gene lost 2 bases and the J gene lost 4 bases, with 30 bases spanning the gap. This CDR3 contains 20 residues. CDR3 loop: CAWSPPDWARQPSFNQPQHF. In DNA form, the CDR3 reads TGTGCCTGGAGTCCGCCTGATTGGGCCCGACAGCCGTCCTTTAATCAGCCCCAGCATTTT.

The chain links TRBV18 to TRBJ2-5; D perhaps matches TRBD2 (6 bases). The CDR3 loop spans 15 amino acids. Germline V lookup: CDR1 KGHSH, CDR2 LQKENI. Trimming shortened V by 0 bases and J by 2 bases, and 10 bases separated the two germline ends. The CDR3 DNA is TGTGCCAGCTCACCACCTGTCGGGGGTCAAGAGACCCAGTACTTC. This encodes CASSPPVGGQETQYF.

This clone came up a few times. This chain joins TRBV25-1 and TRBJ2-3; 15 bases line up with TRBD2. The germline gives CDR1 MGHDK, CDR2 SYGVNS. Unmatched junction bases numbered 9, after V lost 4 bases and J lost 10 bases. The CDR3 contains 16 residues. CDR3 sequence: CASSGTGLAGGIAQYF. The CDR3 bases are TGTGCCAGCAGTGGAACGGGACTAGCGGGAGGAATAGCGCAGTATTTT.

This clone was found once. The CDR3 loop is CASSIAGQNEKLFF. The CDR3 nucleotides are TGTGCCAGTAGTATCGCTGGACAAAACGAAAAACTGTTTTTT. The V gene is TRBV19, the J gene TRBJ1-4; possible D gene TRBD1, 5 bases. The CDR3 runs to 14 residues. The germline CDR1 and CDR2 sequences are LNHDA and SQIVND (reference sequence). V lost 3 bases to trimming and J lost 8 bases, with 13 bases between them.

The chain links TRBV29-1 to TRBJ1-5, with 7 nucleotides matching TRBD1. The CDR3 runs to 13 residues. V gave up 5 bases and J gave up 2 bases; unmatched junction bases: 3. Germline CDR1 reads SQVTM; CDR2 reads ANQGSEA. The CDR3 DNA follows: TGCAGCGTTCTTGACAGGGGCAATCAGCCCCAGCATTTT. Protein product: CSVLDRGNQPQHF.

In nucleotides, the CDR3 is TGTGCCAGCAGCGTAGGCCTAGCGGGGGGTCACAATGAGCAGTTCTTC. Its translation: CASSVGLAGGHNEQFF. This chain joins TRBV9 and TRBJ2-1, with TRBD2 matching over 11 bases. CDR3 size: 16 residues. The V segment lost 0 bases and the J segment 5 bases; nucleotides outside the gene matches: 4. The germline CDR1 and CDR2 sequences are SGDLS and YYNGEE.

The J gene is TRBJ2-1, the V gene TRBV19; 9 bases match TRBD2. This CDR3 region has 17 residues. The V gene's germline CDR1 is LNHDA and CDR2 SQIVND (reference sequence). V trimming: 2 bases; J trimming: 4 bases; junction bases outside the gene matches: 9. The CDR3 sequence is CASSIHGAGGIYNEQFF. In DNA, the CDR3 is TGTGCCAGTAGTATACACGGAGCGGGGGGAATTTACAATGAGCAGTTCTTC.

The chain links TRBV7-2 to TRBJ2-5; 8 bases align to TRBD1. From germline, CDR1 is SGHTA and CDR2 FQGNSA. Trimming took 4 bases from V and 5 from J; bases not matched to a gene: 9. The CDR3 extends over 15 amino acids. The CDR3 DNA is TGTGCCAGCAGCTGGACGGACAGGGTTTGGGAGACCCAGTACTTC. Its protein product is CASSWTDRVWETQYF.